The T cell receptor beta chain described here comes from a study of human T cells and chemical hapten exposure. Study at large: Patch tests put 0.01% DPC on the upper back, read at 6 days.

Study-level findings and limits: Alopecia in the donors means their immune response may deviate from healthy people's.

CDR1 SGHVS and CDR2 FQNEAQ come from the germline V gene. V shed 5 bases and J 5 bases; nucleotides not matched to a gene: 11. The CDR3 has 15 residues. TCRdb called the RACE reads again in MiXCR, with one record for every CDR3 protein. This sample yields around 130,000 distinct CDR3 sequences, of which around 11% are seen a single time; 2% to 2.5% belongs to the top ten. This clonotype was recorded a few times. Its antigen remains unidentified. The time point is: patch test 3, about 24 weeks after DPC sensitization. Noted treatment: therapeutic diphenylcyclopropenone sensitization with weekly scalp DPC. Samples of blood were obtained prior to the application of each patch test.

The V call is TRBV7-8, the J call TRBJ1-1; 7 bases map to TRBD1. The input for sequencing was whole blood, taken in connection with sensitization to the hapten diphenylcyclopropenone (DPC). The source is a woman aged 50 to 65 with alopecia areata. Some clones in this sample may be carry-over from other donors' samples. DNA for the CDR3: TGTGCCAGCAGCCTAGAAGGGGGCGCATGGACTGAAGCTTTCTTT. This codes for CASSLEGGAWTEAFF.